Listed below are T cell receptor beta chains from one sample, sequenced in a study of T-cell memory formation after mild COVID-19. Each CDR3 protein gets one entry after TCRdb re-called the 5' RACE reads with MiXCR. The table lists approximately 450,000 distinct CDR3 sequences, 15% to 20% of them singletons, with around 12% in the top ten. The source material was PBMCs or a T cell subset sorted from them (not recorded which). The source is an adult woman who had mild COVID-19 (a few samples of this study predate the infection). Cell type and time point are not known. CDR3s leave out the opening cysteine and the closing phenylalanine or tryptophan. The order of the fields is V gene, D gene, CDR3 protein. The D gene is left open where the match is weak.

v_gene: TRBV6-5
d_gene: .
CDR3aa: ASSYRQAGYEQY

v_gene: TRBV9
d_gene: .
CDR3aa: ASSVATFGGLGKNIQY

v_gene: TRBV10-3
d_gene: .
CDR3aa: AISDYLANQPQH

v_gene: TRBV2
d_gene: .
CDR3aa: ASSDYARGTGELF

v_gene: TRBV7-7
d_gene: TRBD1
CDR3aa: ASSVKDRDRTYEQY

v_gene: TRBV20-1
d_gene: .
CDR3aa: SAGGSSGSYEQY

v_gene: TRBV27
d_gene: TRBD1
CDR3aa: ASSFWGQSSSYEQY

v_gene: TRBV10-3
d_gene: TRBD2
CDR3aa: AISPWGAGANTGELF

v_gene: TRBV7-9
d_gene: .
CDR3aa: ASSLAPPTDEQY

v_gene: TRBV29-1
d_gene: .
CDR3aa: SAVPIHNQETQY

v_gene: TRBV12-3/TRBV12-4
d_gene: .
CDR3aa: ASSLGTAGVNQPQH

v_gene: TRBV11-2
d_gene: TRBD1
CDR3aa: ASRRPGQGYGYT

v_gene: TRBV5-1
d_gene: TRBD2
CDR3aa: ASSFLAGDNEQF

v_gene: TRBV5-6
d_gene: .
CDR3aa: ASSLLATSGNTIY

v_gene: TRBV7-2
d_gene: TRBD2
CDR3aa: ASSLDSGYNEQF

v_gene: TRBV12-3/TRBV12-4
d_gene: .
CDR3aa: ASSLLTPFGGQETQY

v_gene: TRBV7-2
d_gene: TRBD1
CDR3aa: ASSPETGIETQY

v_gene: TRBV2
d_gene: TRBD1
CDR3aa: ASREGQGFLNSPLH

v_gene: TRBV29-1
d_gene: .
CDR3aa: SVVGFREKRRDTDTQY

v_gene: TRBV4-3
d_gene: .
CDR3aa: ASSQDRMGGELF

v_gene: TRBV20-1
d_gene: .
CDR3aa: SAEWGGTDTQY

v_gene: TRBV4-3
d_gene: .
CDR3aa: ASSRSVRGGEQY